The sequence of this T cell receptor (beta chain) was determined in a study of cytomegalovirus exposure and HLA in healthy donors. General study findings and limits: A later analysis found first-cohort TCR clusters tended to co-occur in the 110 or so validation repertoires. Among TCR beta chains, those listed as cytomegalovirus-associated numbered fewer than 200. In vitro work confirmed that a few CMV-associated chains recognize CMV antigens.

The table came from immunoSEQ multiplex PCR; TCRdb's copy has only in-frame clones and leaves some out. Among around 130,000 clones listed, about 90% were seen once. The CDR3 is 15 amino acids. V lost 3 bases, J lost 0 bases, and 11 bases lay in between. The germline gives CDR1 MDHEN, CDR2 SYDVKM. Notes on this clone: Its antigen is as yet unknown.

Source material: PBMCs. This TCR derives from a man aged 30 to 39 in good health and CMV-seronegative. The V call is TRBV28, the J call TRBJ1-2; D uncertain. CDR3 bases: TGTGCCAGCAGTTTTCAAGACGGGGCTAACTATGGCTACACCTTC. Amino acids: CASSFQDGANYGYTF.